These 2 T cell receptor beta chains were sequenced from one sample in a study of CD8 T cells in Susac syndrome (dated by TCRdb to about 2019). The library was produced with the immunoSEQ multiplex PCR assay. RNA was extracted with the RNeasy kit and about 0.5 to 1 ug was reverse transcribed using random hexamers. TCRdb reran the public reads through fastp at Q25 and MiXCR, keeping productive beta chains. Rows with one shared CDR3 protein collapse into an entry with the most common genes and DNA. Counted in this sample were about 130,000 distinct CDR3 sequences; under 95% of them appeared once. The ten largest make up around 0.24% of the sample. Sample: CD8+ T cells from PBMCs. These receptors were taken from a human donor with multiple sclerosis.

This rearrangement joins TRBV3-1 to TRBJ1-1, with D perhaps matching TRBD1 (5 bases). V was cut by 8 bases and J by 4 bases, with 20 bases left in between. The length of the CDR3 is 15 residues. CDR1 is LGHDT, CDR2 YNNKEL, per germline (reference sequence). This CDR3 is CASGPDRGACTEAFF. The CDR3 coding sequence is TGTGCCAGCGGACCTGATCGGGGCGCGTGCACTGAAGCTTTCTTT.

This chain connects TRBV12-3 or TRBV12-4 to TRBJ2-1; no clear D gene. The length of the CDR3 is 13 residues. The ends were cut back, 7 bases at V and 8 bases at J, with 15 bases in the middle. The CDR3 is CASNYPGLDEQFF. The CDR3 bases are TGTGCCAGCAACTACCCAGGTTTGGATGAGCAGTTCTTC.